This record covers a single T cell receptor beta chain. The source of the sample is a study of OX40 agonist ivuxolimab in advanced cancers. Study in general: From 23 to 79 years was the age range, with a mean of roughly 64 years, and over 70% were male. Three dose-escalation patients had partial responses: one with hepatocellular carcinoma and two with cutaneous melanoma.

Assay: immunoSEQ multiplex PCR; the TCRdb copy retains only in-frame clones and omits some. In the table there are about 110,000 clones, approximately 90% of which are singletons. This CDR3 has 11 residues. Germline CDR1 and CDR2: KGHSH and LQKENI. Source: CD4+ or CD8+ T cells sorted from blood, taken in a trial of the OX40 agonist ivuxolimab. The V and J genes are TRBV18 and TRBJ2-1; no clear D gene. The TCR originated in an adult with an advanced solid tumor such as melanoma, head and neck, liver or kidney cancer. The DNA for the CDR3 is TGTGCTACGAGAGCCTACAATGAGCAGTTCTTC. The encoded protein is CATRAYNEQFF.